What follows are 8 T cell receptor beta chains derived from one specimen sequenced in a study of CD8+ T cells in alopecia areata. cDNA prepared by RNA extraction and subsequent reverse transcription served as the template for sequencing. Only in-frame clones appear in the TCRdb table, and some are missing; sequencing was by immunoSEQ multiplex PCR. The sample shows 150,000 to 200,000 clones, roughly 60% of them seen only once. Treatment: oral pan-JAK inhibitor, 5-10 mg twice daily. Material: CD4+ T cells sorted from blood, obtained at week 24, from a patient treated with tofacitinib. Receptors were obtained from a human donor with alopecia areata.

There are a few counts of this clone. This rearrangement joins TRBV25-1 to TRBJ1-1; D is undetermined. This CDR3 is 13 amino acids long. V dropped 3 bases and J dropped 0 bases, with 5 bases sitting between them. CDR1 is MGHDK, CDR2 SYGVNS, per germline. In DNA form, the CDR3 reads TGTGCCAGCAGTGACAATTTGAACACTGAAGCTTTCTTT. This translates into CASSDNLNTEAFF.

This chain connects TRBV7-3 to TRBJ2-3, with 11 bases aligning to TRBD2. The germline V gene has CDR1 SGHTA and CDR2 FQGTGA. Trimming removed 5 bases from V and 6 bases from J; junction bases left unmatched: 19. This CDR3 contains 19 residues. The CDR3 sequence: CASSPGTSGSWSSMDTQYF. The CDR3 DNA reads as TGTGCCAGCAGCCCCGGGACTAGCGGCTCCTGGAGCTCAATGGATACGCAGTATTTT.

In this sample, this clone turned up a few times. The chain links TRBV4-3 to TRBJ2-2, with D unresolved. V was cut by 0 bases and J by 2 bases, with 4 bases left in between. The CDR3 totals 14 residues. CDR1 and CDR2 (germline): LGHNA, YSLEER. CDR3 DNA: TGCGCCAGCAGCCAAGACTCCAACACCGGGGAGCTGTTTTTT. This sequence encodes CASSQDSNTGELFF.

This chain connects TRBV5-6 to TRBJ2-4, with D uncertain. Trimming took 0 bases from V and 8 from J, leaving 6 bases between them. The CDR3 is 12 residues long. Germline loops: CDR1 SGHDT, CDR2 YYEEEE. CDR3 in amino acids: CASSLDSYIQYF. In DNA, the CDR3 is TGTGCCAGCAGCTTGGACAGCTACATTCAGTACTTC. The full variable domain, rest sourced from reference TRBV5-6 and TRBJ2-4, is DAGVTQSPTHLIKTRGQQVTLRCSPKSGHDTVSWYQQALGQGPQFIFQYYEEEERQRGNFPDRFSGHQFPNYSSELNVNALLLGDSALYLCASSLDSYIQYFGAGTRLSVL.

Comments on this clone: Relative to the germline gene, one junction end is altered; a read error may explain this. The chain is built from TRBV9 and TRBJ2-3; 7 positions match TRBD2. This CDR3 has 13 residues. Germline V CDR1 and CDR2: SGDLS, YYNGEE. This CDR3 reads CASSGVSGWRPIF. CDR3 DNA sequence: TGTGCCAGCAGCGGAGTTAGCGGGTGGCGACCTATTTTT.

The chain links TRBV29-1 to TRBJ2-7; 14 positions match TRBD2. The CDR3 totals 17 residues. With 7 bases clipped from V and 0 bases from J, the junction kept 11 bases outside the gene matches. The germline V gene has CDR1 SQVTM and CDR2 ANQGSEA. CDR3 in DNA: TGCAGCGCCGCCCGGACTAGCGGGGGGCTCACCTCCTACGAGCAGTACTTC. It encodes CSAARTSGGLTSYEQYF.

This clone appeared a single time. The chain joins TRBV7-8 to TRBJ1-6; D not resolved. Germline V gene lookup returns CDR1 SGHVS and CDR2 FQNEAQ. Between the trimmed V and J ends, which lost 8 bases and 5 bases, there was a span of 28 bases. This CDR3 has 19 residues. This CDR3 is CASAFHIYIGDGDNSPLHF. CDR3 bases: TGTGCCAGCGCTTTTCACATTTACATAGGCGATGGCGATAATTCACCCCTCCACTTT.

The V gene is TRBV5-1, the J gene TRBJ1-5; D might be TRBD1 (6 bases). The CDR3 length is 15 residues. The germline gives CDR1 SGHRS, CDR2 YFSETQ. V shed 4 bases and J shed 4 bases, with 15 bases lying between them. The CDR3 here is CASSPEGGGNQPQHF. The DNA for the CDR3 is TGCGCCAGCAGCCCGGAGGGGGGTGGGAATCAGCCCCAGCATTTT.